The sequence of this TCR beta chain was determined in a study of blood T cell repertoires in COVID-19. The overall study: Material from acute and convalescent COVID-19 was sourced from the United States, Italy and Spain. T cells, B-cell-depleted T cells, or PBMCs provided the cDNA or gDNA that served as material.

Per the original data handling: Amplification of reference gene primers was used by the study to estimate nucleated cell counts. Some clones are missing from TCRdb's copy, which holds only in-frame ones; the method was immunoSEQ multiplex PCR. From that table come the V and J calls and clone size; the DNA was used to work out D and trimming. The table includes about 180,000 clones, 85% to 90% detected once. Sample: peripheral blood. This receptor was identified in a woman aged 25 to 39 with active or convalescent COVID-19.

CDR3 DNA sequence: TGCAGTGCTAGTGGGGTAGCGGGATTAGAGACCCAGTACTTC. Protein product: CSASGVAGLETQYF. The V gene is TRBV20-1, the J gene TRBJ2-5, with TRBD2 identical over 8 bases. Per germline, CDR1 DFQATT and CDR2 SNEGSKA (reference sequence). V trimming: 3 bases; J trimming: 4 bases; junction bases outside the gene matches: 7. This CDR3 spans 14 amino acids.